Detailed here is one T cell receptor (beta chain). The antigen is undetermined. This entry comes from a study of OX40 agonist ivuxolimab in advanced cancers. Whole-study results and caveats: Low normalized clonal expansion also occurred in some nonresponding patients.

People who had autoimmune disease history or systemic immunosuppression were excluded. Here immunoSEQ multiplex PCR was the method, and the copy in TCRdb shows in-frame clones only, minus some. The sample contains 15,000 or so clones, 70% to 80% of which appear only once. Here the sequenced sample was CD4+ or CD8+ T cells sorted from blood, taken in a trial of the OX40 agonist ivuxolimab. The source is an adult with an advanced solid tumor such as melanoma, head and neck, liver or kidney cancer.

Written as DNA, the CDR3 is TGTGCCAGCAGTGAATATGCAGACAACTATGGCTACACCTTC. It specifies CASSEYADNYGYTF. The chain employs TRBV2 and TRBJ1-2, with D uncertain. V lost 2 bases, J lost 2 bases, and 9 bases lay in between. Germline-derived CDR1 and CDR2 are SNHLY and FYNNEI. This CDR3 has 14 amino acids.